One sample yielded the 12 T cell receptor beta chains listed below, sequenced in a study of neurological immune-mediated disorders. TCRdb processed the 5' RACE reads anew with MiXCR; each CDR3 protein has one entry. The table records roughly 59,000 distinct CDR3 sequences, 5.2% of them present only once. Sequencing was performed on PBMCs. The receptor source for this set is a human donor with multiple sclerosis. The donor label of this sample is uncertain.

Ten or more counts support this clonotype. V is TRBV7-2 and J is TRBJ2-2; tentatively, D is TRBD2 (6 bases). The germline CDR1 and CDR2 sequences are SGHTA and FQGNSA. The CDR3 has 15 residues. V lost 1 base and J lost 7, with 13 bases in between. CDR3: CASSLDGTGGGELFF. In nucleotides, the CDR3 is TGTGCCAGCAGCTTAGATGGGACCGGGGGCGGGGAGCTGTTTTTT.

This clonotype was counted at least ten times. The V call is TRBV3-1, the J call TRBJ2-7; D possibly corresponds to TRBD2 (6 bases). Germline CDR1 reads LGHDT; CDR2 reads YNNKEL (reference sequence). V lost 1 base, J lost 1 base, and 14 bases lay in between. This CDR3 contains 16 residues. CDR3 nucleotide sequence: TGTGCCAGCAGCCAAGGGAGGGACCAACCATCCTACGAGCAGTACTTC. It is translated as CASSQGRDQPSYEQYF.

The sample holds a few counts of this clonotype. DNA of the CDR3: TGTGCCTGGAAACAGGATGATACGCAGTATTTT. As protein: CAWKQDDTQYF. The chain recombines TRBV30 with TRBJ2-3; tentatively, D is TRBD1 (5 bases). V lost 4 bases and J 6 bases, leaving 8 bases between the germline ends. The CDR3 has 11 amino acids. Per germline, CDR1 GTSNPN and CDR2 SVGIG (reference sequence).

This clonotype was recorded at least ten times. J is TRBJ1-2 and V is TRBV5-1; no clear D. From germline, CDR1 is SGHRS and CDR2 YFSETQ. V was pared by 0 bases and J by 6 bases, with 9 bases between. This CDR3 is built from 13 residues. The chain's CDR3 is CASSLGPGHGYTF. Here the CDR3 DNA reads TGCGCCAGCAGCTTGGGGCCTGGTCATGGCTACACCTTC.

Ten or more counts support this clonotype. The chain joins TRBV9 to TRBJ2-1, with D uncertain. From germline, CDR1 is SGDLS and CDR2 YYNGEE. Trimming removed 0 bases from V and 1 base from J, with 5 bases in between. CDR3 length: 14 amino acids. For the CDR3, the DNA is TGTGCCAGCAGCGTAGGGGGTTCCTACAATGAGCAGTTCTTC. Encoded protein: CASSVGGSYNEQFF.

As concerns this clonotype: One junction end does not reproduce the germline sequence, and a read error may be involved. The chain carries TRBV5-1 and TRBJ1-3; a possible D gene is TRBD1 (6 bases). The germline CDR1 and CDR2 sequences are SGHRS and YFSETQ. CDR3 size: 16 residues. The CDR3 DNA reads TGCGCCAGTAGCTTGGCCATACGGGACACTGGAAACACCATATATTTT. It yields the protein CASSLAIRDTGNTIYF.

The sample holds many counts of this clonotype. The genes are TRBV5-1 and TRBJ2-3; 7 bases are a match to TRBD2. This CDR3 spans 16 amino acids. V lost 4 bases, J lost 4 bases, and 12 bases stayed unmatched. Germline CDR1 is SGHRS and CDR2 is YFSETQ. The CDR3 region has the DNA TGCGCCAGCAGCGTCCTCATGGGCGGGGGACCAGATACGCAGTATTTT. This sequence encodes CASSVLMGGGPDTQYF.

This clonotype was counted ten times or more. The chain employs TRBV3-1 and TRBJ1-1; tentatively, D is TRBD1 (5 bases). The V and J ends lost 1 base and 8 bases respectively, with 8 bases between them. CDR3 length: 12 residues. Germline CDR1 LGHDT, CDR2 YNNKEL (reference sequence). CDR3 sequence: CASSQGGGEAFF. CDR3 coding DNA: TGTGCCAGCAGCCAAGGGGGGGGGGAAGCTTTCTTT.

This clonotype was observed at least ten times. The CDR3, as DNA: TGTGCCAGCAGCCCTCTAGCGGGGGCTAACTACGAGCAGTACTTC. Protein sequence: CASSPLAGANYEQYF. The V call is TRBV5-6, the J call TRBJ2-7; 10 positions match TRBD2. The CDR3 has 15 residues. V shed 4 bases, J shed 3 bases, and the junction held 7 bases outside the gene matches. Germline assignment: CDR1 SGHDT and CDR2 YYEEEE.

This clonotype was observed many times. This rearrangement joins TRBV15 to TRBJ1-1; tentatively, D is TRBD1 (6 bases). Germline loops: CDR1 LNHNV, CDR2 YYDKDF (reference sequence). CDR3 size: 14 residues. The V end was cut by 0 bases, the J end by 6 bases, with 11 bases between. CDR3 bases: TGTGCCACCAGCAGAGATCAGGAGGGGGCTGAAGCTTTCTTT. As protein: CATSRDQEGAEAFF. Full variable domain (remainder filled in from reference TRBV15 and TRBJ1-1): DAMVIQNPRYQVTQFGKPVTLSCSQTLNHNVMYWYQQKSSQAPKLLFHYYDKDFNNEADTPDNFQSRRPNTSFCFLDIRSPGLGDTAMYLCATSRDQEGAEAFFGQGTRLTVV.

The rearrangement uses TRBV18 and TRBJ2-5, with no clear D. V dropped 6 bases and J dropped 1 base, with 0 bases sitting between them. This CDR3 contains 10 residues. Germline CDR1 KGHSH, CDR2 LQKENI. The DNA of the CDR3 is TGTGCCAGCTCCCAAGAGACCCAGTACTTC. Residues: CASSQETQYF.

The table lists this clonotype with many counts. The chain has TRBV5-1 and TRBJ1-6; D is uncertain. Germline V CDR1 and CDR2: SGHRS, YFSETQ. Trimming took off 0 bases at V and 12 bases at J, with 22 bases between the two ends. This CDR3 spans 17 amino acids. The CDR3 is CASSLDGFGGDGVPLHF. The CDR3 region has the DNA TGCGCCAGCAGCTTGGACGGATTTGGAGGAGATGGCGTACCCCTCCACTTT.